These T cell receptor beta chains were read from a single sample in a study of regulatory T cells in long-lasting Graves disease. TCRdb re-analysed the multiplex PCR reads in MiXCR, keeping a single row per CDR3 protein. The table lists about 430,000 distinct CDR3 sequences, around 23% of them singletons. Source: peripheral blood mononuclear cells (PBMCs), taken when the disease was refractory, from a patient treated with antithyroid drugs. All receptors come from a female donor with Graves disease. The CDR3 runs from the conserved cysteine through the conserved F or W. The order of the fields is J gene, D gene, V gene, CDR3 length, clone size, CDR3 protein. A D gene is named only where the DNA matches it firmly. Size is stated for part of the rows, as once, few or many counts, or as a class when the clone is expanded.

j_gene: TRBJ2-7
d_gene: .
v_gene: TRBV6-1
len: 14
abundance: many
CDR3aa: CASRQAGEFYEQYF

j_gene: TRBJ2-7
d_gene: .
v_gene: TRBV15
len: 14
abundance: few
CDR3aa: CATSRDKSPYEQYF

j_gene: TRBJ1-1
d_gene: .
v_gene: TRBV5-1
len: 13
abundance: .
CDR3aa: CASRLSWDTEAFF

j_gene: TRBJ1-6
d_gene: TRBD1
v_gene: TRBV28
len: 17
abundance: .
CDR3aa: CASSLGAGTGGASPLHF

j_gene: TRBJ2-7
d_gene: TRBD2
v_gene: TRBV12-3/TRBV12-4
len: 15
abundance: many
CDR3aa: CASKEAGGPTYEQYF

j_gene: TRBJ2-2
d_gene: TRBD1
v_gene: TRBV2
len: 15
abundance: many
CDR3aa: CASMGQGANTGELFF

j_gene: TRBJ1-5
d_gene: .
v_gene: TRBV6-2/TRBV6-3
len: 11
abundance: many
CDR3aa: CASGENQPQHF

j_gene: TRBJ2-7
d_gene: TRBD2
v_gene: TRBV11-2
len: 17
abundance: few
CDR3aa: CASSLETSGSWTYEQYF

j_gene: TRBJ2-2
d_gene: .
v_gene: TRBV20-1
len: 15
abundance: .
CDR3aa: CSAPGAGAGTGELFF

j_gene: TRBJ2-2
d_gene: .
v_gene: TRBV10-1
len: 15
abundance: .
CDR3aa: CASSEVADNTGELFF

j_gene: TRBJ2-5
d_gene: .
v_gene: TRBV25-1
len: 13
abundance: many
CDR3aa: CASSERVAETQYF

j_gene: TRBJ1-5
d_gene: .
v_gene: TRBV25-1
len: 15
abundance: .
CDR3aa: CASSENSDSNQPQHF

j_gene: TRBJ1-6
d_gene: TRBD1
v_gene: TRBV10-3
len: 12
abundance: many
CDR3aa: CAIRGQSAPLHF

j_gene: TRBJ2-7
d_gene: .
v_gene: TRBV20-1
len: 13
abundance: .
CDR3aa: CSVNPGQAYEQYF

j_gene: TRBJ2-2
d_gene: TRBD2
v_gene: TRBV10-3
len: 17
abundance: few
CDR3aa: CAISDSSGSLNTGELFF

j_gene: TRBJ1-5
d_gene: .
v_gene: TRBV7-9
len: 14
abundance: few
CDR3aa: CASSTDKSNQPQHF

j_gene: TRBJ2-2
d_gene: TRBD1
v_gene: TRBV4-1
len: 16
abundance: .
CDR3aa: CASSKQGALGTGELFF

j_gene: TRBJ2-1
d_gene: .
v_gene: TRBV7-2
len: 17
abundance: .
CDR3aa: CASSLSTGLIPYNEQFF

j_gene: TRBJ2-7
d_gene: .
v_gene: TRBV19
len: 15
abundance: many
CDR3aa: CASTPRQGGGGEQYF

j_gene: TRBJ1-1
d_gene: .
v_gene: TRBV10-3
len: 13
abundance: many
CDR3aa: CAISEIPRTEAFF

j_gene: TRBJ2-7
d_gene: .
v_gene: TRBV11-2
len: 14
abundance: few
CDR3aa: CASSSLGPSYEQYF

j_gene: TRBJ2-7
d_gene: .
v_gene: TRBV10-3
len: 13
abundance: many
CDR3aa: CAISSQGTYEQYF

j_gene: TRBJ2-7
d_gene: TRBD2
v_gene: TRBV3-1
len: 20
abundance: .
CDR3aa: CASSQNLGLAGDPSAYEQYF

j_gene: TRBJ2-5
d_gene: TRBD2
v_gene: TRBV15
len: 14
abundance: many
CDR3aa: CATSRLAGKETQYF

j_gene: TRBJ2-3
d_gene: .
v_gene: TRBV2
len: 9
abundance: .
CDR3aa: CASGDTQYF

j_gene: TRBJ2-7
d_gene: TRBD2
v_gene: TRBV28
len: 16
abundance: many
CDR3aa: CASSLLSSGRRYEQYF

j_gene: TRBJ2-2
d_gene: .
v_gene: TRBV6-5
len: 14
abundance: many
CDR3aa: CASSYNRNTGELFF

j_gene: TRBJ1-5
d_gene: .
v_gene: TRBV28
len: 15
abundance: many
CDR3aa: CASSFGTGHRQPQHF

j_gene: TRBJ2-7
d_gene: .
v_gene: TRBV7-2
len: 14
abundance: .
CDR3aa: CASSFWDAAYEQYF

j_gene: TRBJ1-2
d_gene: .
v_gene: TRBV7-9
len: 14
abundance: few
CDR3aa: CASSLELANYGYTF

j_gene: TRBJ2-7
d_gene: TRBD1
v_gene: TRBV20-1
len: 15
abundance: few
CDR3aa: CSARRASGGDYEQYF

j_gene: TRBJ1-6
d_gene: TRBD1
v_gene: TRBV9
len: 14
abundance: .
CDR3aa: CASSGDRDYSPLHF

j_gene: TRBJ2-5
d_gene: .
v_gene: TRBV19
len: 15
abundance: .
CDR3aa: CASSGSLTSPETQYF

j_gene: TRBJ1-1
d_gene: .
v_gene: TRBV28
len: 15
abundance: many
CDR3aa: CASSTYDRLVGKAFF

j_gene: TRBJ2-7
d_gene: .
v_gene: TRBV12-3/TRBV12-4
len: 15
abundance: many
CDR3aa: CASSPQAGAVYEQYF

j_gene: TRBJ1-6
d_gene: TRBD1
v_gene: TRBV2
len: 16
abundance: many
CDR3aa: CASRVGTGETLAPLHF

j_gene: TRBJ2-5
d_gene: TRBD2
v_gene: TRBV2
len: 15
abundance: many
CDR3aa: CASSRAGGMLETQYF

j_gene: TRBJ2-3
d_gene: .
v_gene: TRBV11-1
len: 14
abundance: many
CDR3aa: CASSFNVRSDTQYF

j_gene: TRBJ1-5
d_gene: .
v_gene: TRBV20-1
len: 12
abundance: .
CDR3aa: CSVGRQNQPQHF

j_gene: TRBJ1-3
d_gene: .
v_gene: TRBV9
len: 18
abundance: few
CDR3aa: CASSPNRGRRSSGNTIYF

j_gene: TRBJ2-7
d_gene: TRBD2
v_gene: TRBV10-3
len: 14
abundance: many
CDR3aa: CAISDTSGTYEQYF

j_gene: TRBJ2-7
d_gene: .
v_gene: TRBV2
len: 12
abundance: many
CDR3aa: CASRGRQVELYF

j_gene: TRBJ1-1
d_gene: TRBD1
v_gene: TRBV5-1
len: 12
abundance: .
CDR3aa: CASSWDREEAFF

j_gene: TRBJ1-2
d_gene: .
v_gene: TRBV14
len: 15
abundance: .
CDR3aa: CASSPSGAEYYGYTF

j_gene: TRBJ2-4
d_gene: TRBD1
v_gene: TRBV24-1
len: 18
abundance: .
CDR3aa: CATSDNRGGSVLGDIQYF